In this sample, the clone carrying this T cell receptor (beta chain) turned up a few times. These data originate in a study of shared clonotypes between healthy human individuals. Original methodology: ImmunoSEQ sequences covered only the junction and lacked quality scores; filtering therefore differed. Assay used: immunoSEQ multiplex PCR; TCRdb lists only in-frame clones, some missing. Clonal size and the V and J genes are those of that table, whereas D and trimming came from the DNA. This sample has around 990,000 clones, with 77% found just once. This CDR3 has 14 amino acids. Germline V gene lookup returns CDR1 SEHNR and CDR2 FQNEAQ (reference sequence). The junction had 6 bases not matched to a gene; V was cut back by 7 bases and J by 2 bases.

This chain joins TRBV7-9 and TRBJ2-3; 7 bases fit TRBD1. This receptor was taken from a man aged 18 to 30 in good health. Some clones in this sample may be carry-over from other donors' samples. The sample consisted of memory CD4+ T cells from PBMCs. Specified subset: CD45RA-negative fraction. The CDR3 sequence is CASTSDRVTDTQYF. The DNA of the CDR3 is TGTGCCAGCACTTCAGACAGGGTCACAGATACGCAGTATTTT.